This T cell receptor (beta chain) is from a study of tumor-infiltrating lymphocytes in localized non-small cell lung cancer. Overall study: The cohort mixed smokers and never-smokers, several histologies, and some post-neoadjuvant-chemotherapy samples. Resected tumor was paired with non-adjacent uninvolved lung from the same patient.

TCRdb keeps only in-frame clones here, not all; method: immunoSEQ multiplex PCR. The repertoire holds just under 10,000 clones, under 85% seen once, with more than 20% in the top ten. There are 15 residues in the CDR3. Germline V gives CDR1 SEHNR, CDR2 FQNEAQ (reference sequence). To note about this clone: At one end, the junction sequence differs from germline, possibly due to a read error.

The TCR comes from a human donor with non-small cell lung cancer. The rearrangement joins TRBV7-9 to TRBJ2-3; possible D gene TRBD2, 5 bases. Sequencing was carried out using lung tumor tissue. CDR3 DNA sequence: TGTGCCAGCAGCCTAGCCGTGCAGAGCACAGATACGCAGTATTTT. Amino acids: CASSLAVQSTDTQYF.